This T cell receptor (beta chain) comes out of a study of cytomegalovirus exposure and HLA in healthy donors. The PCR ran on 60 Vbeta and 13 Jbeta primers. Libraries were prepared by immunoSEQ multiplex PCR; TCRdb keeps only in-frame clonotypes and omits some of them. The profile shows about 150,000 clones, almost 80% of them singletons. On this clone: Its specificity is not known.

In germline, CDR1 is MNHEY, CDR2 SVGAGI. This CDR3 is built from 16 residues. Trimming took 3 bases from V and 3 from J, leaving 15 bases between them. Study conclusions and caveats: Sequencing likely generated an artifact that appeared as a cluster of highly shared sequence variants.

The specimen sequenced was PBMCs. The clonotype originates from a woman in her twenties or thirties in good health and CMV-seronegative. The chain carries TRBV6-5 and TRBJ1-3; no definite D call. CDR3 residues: CASSYRLEDYGNTIYF. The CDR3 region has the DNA TGTGCCAGCAGTTATCGGTTGGAGGACTATGGAAACACCATATATTTT.